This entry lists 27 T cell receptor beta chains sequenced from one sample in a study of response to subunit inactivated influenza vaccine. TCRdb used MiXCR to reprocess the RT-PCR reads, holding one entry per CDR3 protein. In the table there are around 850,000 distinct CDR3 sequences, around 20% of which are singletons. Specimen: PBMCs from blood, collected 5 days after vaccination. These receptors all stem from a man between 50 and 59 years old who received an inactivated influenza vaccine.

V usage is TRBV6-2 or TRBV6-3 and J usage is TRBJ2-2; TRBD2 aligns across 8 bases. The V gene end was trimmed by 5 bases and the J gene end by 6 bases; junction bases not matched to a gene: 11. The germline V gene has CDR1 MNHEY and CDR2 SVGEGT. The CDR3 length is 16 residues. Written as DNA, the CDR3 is TGTGCCAGCAGTACCACCGGGACTAGTTTTCCCGGGGAGCTGTTTTTT. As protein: CASSTTGTSFPGELFF.

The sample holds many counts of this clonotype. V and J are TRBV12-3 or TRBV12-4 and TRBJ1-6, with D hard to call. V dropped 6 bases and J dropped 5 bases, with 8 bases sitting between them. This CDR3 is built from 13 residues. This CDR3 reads CASSSRDNSPLHF. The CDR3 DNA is TGTGCCAGCAGCTCTAGAGATAATTCACCCCTCCACTTT.

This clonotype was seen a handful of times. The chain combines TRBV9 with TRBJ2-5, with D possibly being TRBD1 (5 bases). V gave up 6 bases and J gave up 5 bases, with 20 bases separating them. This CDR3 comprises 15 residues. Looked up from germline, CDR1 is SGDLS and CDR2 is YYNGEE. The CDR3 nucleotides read TGTGCCAGCAAATCAGGGTCGGCTCTAGAGGAGACCCAGTACTTC. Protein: CASKSGSALEETQYF.

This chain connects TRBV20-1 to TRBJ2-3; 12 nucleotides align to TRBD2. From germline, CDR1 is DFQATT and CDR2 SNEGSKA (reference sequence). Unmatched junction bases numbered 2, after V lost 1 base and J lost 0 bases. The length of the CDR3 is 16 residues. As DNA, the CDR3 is TGCAGTGCTAGAGGGACTAGCGGGATGAGCACAGATACGCAGTATTTT. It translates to CSARGTSGMSTDTQYF.

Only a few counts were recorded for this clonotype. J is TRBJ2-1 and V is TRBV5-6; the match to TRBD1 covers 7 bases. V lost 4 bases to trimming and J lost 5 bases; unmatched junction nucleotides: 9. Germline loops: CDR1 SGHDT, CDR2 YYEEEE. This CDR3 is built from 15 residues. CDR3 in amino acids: CASSLVGQTNNEQFF. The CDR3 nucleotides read TGTGCCAGCAGCCTTGTGGGACAGACGAACAATGAGCAGTTCTTC.

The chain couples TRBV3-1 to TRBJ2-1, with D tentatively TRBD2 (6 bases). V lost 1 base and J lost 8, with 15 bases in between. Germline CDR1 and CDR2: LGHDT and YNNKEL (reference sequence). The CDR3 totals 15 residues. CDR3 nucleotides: TGTGCCAGCAGCCAAGGACTGGGGGGAAGCGATGAGCAGTTCTTC. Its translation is CASSQGLGGSDEQFF.

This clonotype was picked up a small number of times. In DNA, the CDR3 is TGTGCCAGCAGCTTAACCGTGATGACAGATACGCAGTATTTT. This translates into CASSLTVMTDTQYF. The genes are TRBV7-9 and TRBJ2-3, with no clear D. The V gene lost 2 bases and the J gene lost 3 bases, with 9 bases spanning the gap. The CDR3 is made up of 14 amino acids. Germline V gene data show CDR1 as SEHNR and CDR2 as FQNEAQ (reference sequence).

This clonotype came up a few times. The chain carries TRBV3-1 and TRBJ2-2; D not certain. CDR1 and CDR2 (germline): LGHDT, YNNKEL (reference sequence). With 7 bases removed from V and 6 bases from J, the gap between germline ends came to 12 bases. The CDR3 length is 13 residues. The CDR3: CASTAFLAGELFF. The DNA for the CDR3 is TGTGCCAGCACCGCTTTCTTGGCCGGGGAGCTGTTTTTT.

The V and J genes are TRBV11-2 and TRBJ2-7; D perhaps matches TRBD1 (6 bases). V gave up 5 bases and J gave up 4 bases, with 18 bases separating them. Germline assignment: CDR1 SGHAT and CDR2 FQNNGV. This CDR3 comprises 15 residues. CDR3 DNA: TGTGCCAGCAGCCCCGGGACATACTTCGTGTACGAGCAGTACTTC. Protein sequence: CASSPGTYFVYEQYF.

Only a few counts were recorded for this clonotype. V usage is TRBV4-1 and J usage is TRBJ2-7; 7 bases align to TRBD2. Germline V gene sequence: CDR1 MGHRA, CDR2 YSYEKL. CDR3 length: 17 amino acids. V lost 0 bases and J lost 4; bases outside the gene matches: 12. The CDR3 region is CASSQDTLRELPYEQYF. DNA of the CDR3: TGCGCCAGCAGCCAAGATACTTTGCGGGAGTTACCGTACGAGCAGTACTTC.

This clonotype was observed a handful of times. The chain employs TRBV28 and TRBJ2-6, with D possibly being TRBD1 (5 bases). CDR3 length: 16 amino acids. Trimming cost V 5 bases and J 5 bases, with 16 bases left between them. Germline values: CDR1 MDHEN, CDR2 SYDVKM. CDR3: CASSPSGSGWANVLTF. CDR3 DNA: TGTGCCAGCAGTCCCTCAGGGTCAGGCTGGGCCAACGTCCTGACTTTC.

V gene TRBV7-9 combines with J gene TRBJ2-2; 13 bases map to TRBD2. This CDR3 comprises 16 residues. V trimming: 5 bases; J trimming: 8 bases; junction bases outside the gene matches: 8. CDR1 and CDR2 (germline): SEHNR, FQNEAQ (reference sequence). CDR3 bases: TGTGCCAGCAGCACGTGGACTAGCGGGAGTAGAGGGGAGCTGTTTTTT. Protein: CASSTWTSGSRGELFF.

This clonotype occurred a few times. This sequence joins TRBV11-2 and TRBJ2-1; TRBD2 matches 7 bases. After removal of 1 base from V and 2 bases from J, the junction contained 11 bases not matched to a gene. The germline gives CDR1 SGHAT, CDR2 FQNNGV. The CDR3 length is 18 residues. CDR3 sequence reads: CASSLVRLAALTYNEQFF. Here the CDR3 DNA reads TGTGCCAGCAGCTTAGTCCGCCTAGCGGCGCTAACCTACAATGAGCAGTTCTTC.

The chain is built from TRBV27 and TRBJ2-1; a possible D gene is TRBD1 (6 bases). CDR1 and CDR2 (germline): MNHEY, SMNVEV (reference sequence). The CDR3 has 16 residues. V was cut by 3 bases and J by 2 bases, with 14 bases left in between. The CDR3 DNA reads TGTGCCAGCAGTTTTAACCAGGGGTTAACCTACAATGAGCAGTTCTTC. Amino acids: CASSFNQGLTYNEQFF.

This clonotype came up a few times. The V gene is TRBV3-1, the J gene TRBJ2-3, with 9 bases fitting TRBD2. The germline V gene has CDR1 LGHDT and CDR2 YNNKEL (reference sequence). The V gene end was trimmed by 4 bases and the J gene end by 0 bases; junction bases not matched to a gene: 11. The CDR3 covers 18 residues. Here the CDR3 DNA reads TGTGCCAGCAGCCGTACTAGCGGGTGGGGTTCTAGCACAGATACGCAGTATTTT. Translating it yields CASSRTSGWGSSTDTQYF.

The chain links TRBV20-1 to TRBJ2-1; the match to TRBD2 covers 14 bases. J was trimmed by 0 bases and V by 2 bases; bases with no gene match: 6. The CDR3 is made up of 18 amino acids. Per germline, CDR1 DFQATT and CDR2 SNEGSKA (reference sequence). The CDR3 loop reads CSARTGTSGSSSYNEQFF. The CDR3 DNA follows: TGCAGTGCTAGAACCGGGACTAGCGGGAGTAGCTCCTACAATGAGCAGTTCTTC.

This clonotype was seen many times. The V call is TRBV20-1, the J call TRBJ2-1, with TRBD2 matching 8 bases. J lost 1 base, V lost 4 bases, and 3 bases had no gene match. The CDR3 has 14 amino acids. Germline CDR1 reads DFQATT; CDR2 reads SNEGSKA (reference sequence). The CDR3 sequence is CSAIGTRSYNEQFF. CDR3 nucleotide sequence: TGCAGTGCTATCGGGACTAGATCCTACAATGAGCAGTTCTTC.

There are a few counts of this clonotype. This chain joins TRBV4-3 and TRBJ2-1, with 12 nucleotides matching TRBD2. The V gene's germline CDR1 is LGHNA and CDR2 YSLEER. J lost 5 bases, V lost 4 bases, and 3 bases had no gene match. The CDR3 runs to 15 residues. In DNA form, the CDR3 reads TGCGCCAGCAGCCCTCGGACTAGCGGGAACAATGAGCAGTTCTTC. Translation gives CASSPRTSGNNEQFF.

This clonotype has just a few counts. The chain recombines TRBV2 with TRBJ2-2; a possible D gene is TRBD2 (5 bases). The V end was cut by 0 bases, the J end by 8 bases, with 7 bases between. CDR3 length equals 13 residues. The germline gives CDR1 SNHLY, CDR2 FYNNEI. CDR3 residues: CASSEARGGELFF. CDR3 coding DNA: TGTGCCAGCAGTGAAGCGAGAGGGGGGGAGCTGTTTTTT.

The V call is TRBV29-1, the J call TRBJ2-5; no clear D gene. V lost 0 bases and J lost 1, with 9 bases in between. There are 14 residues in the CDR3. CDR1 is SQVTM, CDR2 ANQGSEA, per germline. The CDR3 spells CSVEDRHSQETQYF. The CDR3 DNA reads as TGCAGCGTTGAAGATAGGCACTCCCAAGAGACCCAGTACTTC.

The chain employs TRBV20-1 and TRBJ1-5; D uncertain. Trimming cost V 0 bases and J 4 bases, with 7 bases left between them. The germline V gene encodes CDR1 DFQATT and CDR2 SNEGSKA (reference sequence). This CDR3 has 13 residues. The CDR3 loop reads CSARDSKNQPQHF. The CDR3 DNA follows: TGCAGTGCTAGAGATTCGAAAAATCAGCCCCAGCATTTT.

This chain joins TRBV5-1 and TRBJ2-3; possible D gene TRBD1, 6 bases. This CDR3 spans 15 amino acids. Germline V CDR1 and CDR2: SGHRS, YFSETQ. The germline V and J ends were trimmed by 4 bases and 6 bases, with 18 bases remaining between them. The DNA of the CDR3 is TGCGCCAGCAGCCGACAGGCAGCCCAAGGCGATACGCAGTATTTT. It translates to CASSRQAAQGDTQYF.

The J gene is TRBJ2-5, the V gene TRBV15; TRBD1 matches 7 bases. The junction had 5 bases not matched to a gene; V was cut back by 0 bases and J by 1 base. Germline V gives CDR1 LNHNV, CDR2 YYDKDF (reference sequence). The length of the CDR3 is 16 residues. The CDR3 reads CATSRDLGQFQETQYF. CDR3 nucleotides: TGTGCCACCAGCAGAGATTTGGGACAGTTCCAAGAGACCCAGTACTTC.

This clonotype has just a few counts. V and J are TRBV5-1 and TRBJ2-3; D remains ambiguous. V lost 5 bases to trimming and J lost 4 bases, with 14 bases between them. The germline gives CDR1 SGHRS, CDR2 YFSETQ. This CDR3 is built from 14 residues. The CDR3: CASRKELGSDTQYF. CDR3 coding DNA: TGCGCCAGCAGGAAAGAATTAGGGTCAGATACGCAGTATTTT.

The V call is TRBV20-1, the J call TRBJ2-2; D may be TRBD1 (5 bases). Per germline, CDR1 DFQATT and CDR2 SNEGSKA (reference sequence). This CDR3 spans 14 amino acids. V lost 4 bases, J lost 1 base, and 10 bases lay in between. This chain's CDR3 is CSATGLENTGELFF. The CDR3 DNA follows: TGCAGTGCTACAGGGCTAGAGAACACCGGGGAGCTGTTTTTT.

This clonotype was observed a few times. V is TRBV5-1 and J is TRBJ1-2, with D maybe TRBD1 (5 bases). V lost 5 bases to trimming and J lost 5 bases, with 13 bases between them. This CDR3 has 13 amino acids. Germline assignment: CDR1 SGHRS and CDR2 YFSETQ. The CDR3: CASSDRVTYGYTF. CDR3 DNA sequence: TGCGCCAGCAGTGACAGAGTTACATATGGCTACACCTTC. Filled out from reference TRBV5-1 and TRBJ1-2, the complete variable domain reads KAGVTQTPRYLIKTRGQQVTLSCSPISGHRSVSWYQQTPGQGLQFLFEYFSETQRNKGNFPGRFSGRQFSNSRSEMNVSTLELGDSALYLCASSDRVTYGYTFGSGTRLTVV.

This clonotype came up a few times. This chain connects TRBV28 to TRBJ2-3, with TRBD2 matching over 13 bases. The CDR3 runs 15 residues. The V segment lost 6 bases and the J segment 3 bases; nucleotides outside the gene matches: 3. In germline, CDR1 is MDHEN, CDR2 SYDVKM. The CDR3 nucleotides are TGTGCCAGCAGCAAACTAGCGGGAGGGACAGATACGCAGTATTTT. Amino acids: CASSKLAGGTDTQYF.